Listed here are 16 T cell receptor beta chains from one sample, sequenced in a study of T cell clonotyping in hematopoietic cell transplantation. Method: immunoSEQ multiplex PCR; TCRdb's copy keeps in-frame clones and lacks some. The top ten hold roughly 8% of the sample, which has more than 7,000 clones, roughly 88% seen once. The material sequenced was PBMCs, taken 100 days after allogeneic stem cell transplant. Receptors originate from a male patient younger than 35 who had an allogeneic stem cell transplant from a related donor, so the T cells may come from the graft donor. Some clones in this sample may be carry-over from other donors' samples.

V usage is TRBV5-1 and J usage is TRBJ1-1; no reliable D call. V gave up 5 bases and J gave up 0 bases, with 8 bases separating them. This CDR3 spans 13 amino acids. Germline V gene sequence: CDR1 SGHRS, CDR2 YFSETQ. This CDR3 reads CASSTQLNTEAFF. CDR3 DNA: TGCGCCAGCAGTACACAGCTGAACACTGAAGCTTTCTTT.

The chain has TRBV2 and TRBJ2-2; 9 nucleotides match TRBD2. This CDR3 comprises 14 residues. Germline V gene sequence: CDR1 SNHLY, CDR2 FYNNEI. V lost 6 bases, J lost 5 bases, and 4 bases stayed unmatched. This CDR3 reads CASRAAGGTGELFF. The CDR3 DNA is TGTGCCAGCAGGGCAGCGGGAGGTACCGGGGAGCTGTTTTTT.

The gene calls are TRBV2 and TRBJ2-2; D uncertain. Deletions cut 0 bases from V and 7 bases from J, with 3 bases between. Germline-derived CDR1 and CDR2 are SNHLY and FYNNEI. This CDR3 has 12 amino acids. Written as DNA, the CDR3 is TGTGCCAGCAGTGAAGCTCGCGGGGAGCTGTTTTTT. Amino acids: CASSEARGELFF.

The chain recombines TRBV11-2 with TRBJ2-5; 7 nucleotides agree with TRBD1. Germline V lookup: CDR1 SGHAT, CDR2 FQNNGV. V trimming: 5 bases; J trimming: 4 bases; junction bases outside the gene matches: 16. This CDR3 is built from 17 residues. The CDR3 DNA follows: TGTGCCAGCAGCCCCTGGGGCTCGGGACAGTGGGGAGAGACCCAGTACTTC. Protein product: CASSPWGSGQWGETQYF.

This clone came up once. The chain uses TRBV7-6 and TRBJ1-3; D may be TRBD1 (5 bases). The V and J ends lost 1 base and 2 bases respectively, with 12 bases between them. Germline values: CDR1 SGHVS, CDR2 FNYEAQ. CDR3 length: 16 residues. The CDR3 bases are TGTGCCAGCAGCTTAGAAGTGTCGGGACCTGGAAACACCATATATTTT. Encoded protein: CASSLEVSGPGNTIYF.

The V and J genes are TRBV7-2 and TRBJ2-3; 7 nucleotides agree with TRBD2. There are 14 residues in the CDR3. V gave up 7 bases and J gave up 2 bases; unmatched junction bases: 6. CDR1 is SGHTA and CDR2 is FQGNSA in the germline V gene. The CDR3 reads CASIRDYLTDTQYF. DNA for the CDR3: TGTGCCAGCATCCGGGACTATCTCACAGATACGCAGTATTTT.

The CDR3 DNA is TGTGCCAGCAGCCTCGATTCGGGGGGCACTGAAGCTTTCTTT. It translates to CASSLDSGGTEAFF. V gene TRBV7-9 combines with J gene TRBJ1-1, with D tentatively TRBD1 (5 bases). The V and J ends lost 5 bases and 4 bases respectively, with 14 bases between them. In germline, CDR1 is SEHNR, CDR2 FQNEAQ (reference sequence). CDR3 length: 14 amino acids.

V gene TRBV30 combines with J gene TRBJ1-1; D call uncertain. V lost 5 bases, J lost 1 base, and 11 bases lay in between. The CDR3 length is 13 residues. Looked up from germline, CDR1 is GTSNPN and CDR2 is SVGIG (reference sequence). CDR3 region: CAWFATANTEAFF. In DNA, the CDR3 is TGTGCCTGGTTTGCCACGGCGAACACTGAAGCTTTCTTT.

The gene calls are TRBV10-3 and TRBJ2-5, with D possibly TRBD1 on 6 matching bases. CDR1 and CDR2 (germline): ENHRY, SYGVKD. The CDR3 has 14 amino acids. Between the trimmed V and J ends, which lost 4 bases and 7 bases, there was a span of 16 bases. The CDR3 region is CAISARQGRGTQYF. The CDR3 nucleotides are TGTGCCATCAGTGCTAGGCAGGGCAGGGGGACCCAGTACTTC.

This clone was picked up a small number of times. This chain uses TRBV2 with TRBJ1-1, with 8 bases fitting TRBD1. This CDR3 spans 15 amino acids. J was trimmed by 1 base and V by 5 bases; bases with no gene match: 6. Germline V lookup: CDR1 SNHLY, CDR2 FYNNEI. The CDR3 DNA reads TGTGCCAGCAGTTCACAGGGGGGCCCGAACACTGAAGCTTTCTTT. Encoded protein: CASSSQGGPNTEAFF. Looking up the rest from reference TRBV2 and TRBJ1-1 gives the full variable domain: EPEVTQTPSHQVTQMGQEVILRCVPISNHLYFYWYRQILGQKVEFLVSFYNNEISEKSEIFDDQFSVERPDGSNFTLKIRSTKLEDSAMYFCASSSQGGPNTEAFFGQGTRLTVV.

The V and J genes are TRBV20-1 and TRBJ2-5; D is unresolved. Germline assignment: CDR1 DFQATT and CDR2 SNEGSKA (reference sequence). There are 10 residues in the CDR3. The germline V and J ends were trimmed by 6 bases and 5 bases, with 7 bases remaining between them. In DNA, the CDR3 is TGCAGTGCCCTCGGGGAGACCCAGTACTTC. Translation gives CSALGETQYF.

This clone showed up just once. One junction end does not reproduce the germline sequence, and a read error may be involved. The genes are TRBV19 and TRBJ2-2, with D maybe TRBD2 (7 bases). Germline assignment: CDR1 LNHDA and CDR2 SQIVND (reference sequence). The CDR3 spans 14 residues. CDR3 sequence: CATRRGRNSGELFF. CDR3 in DNA: TGTGCCACCCGGCGGGGGCGGAACTCCGGGGAGCTGTTTTTT.

V and J are TRBV6-5 and TRBJ2-7; possible D gene TRBD1, 7 bases. Trimming left V 6 bases short and J 3 bases short, with 15 bases between. The CDR3 extends over 14 amino acids. Germline CDR1 and CDR2: MNHEY and SVGAGI. The CDR3 protein is CASRRQGGIYEQYV. The CDR3 bases are TGTGCCAGCAGGCGACAGGGAGGCATCTACGAGCAGTACGTC.

In regard to this clone: The junction shows a germline mismatch at one end, possibly a read error. V usage is TRBV7-7 and J usage is TRBJ1-2; weak D call: TRBD1 (5 bases). From germline, CDR1 is SSHAT and CDR2 FNYEAQ (reference sequence). The CDR3 spans 15 residues. CDR3 sequence: CASSLWDHYNYGYTF. Written as DNA, the CDR3 is TGTGCTAGCAGCTTGTGGGACCACTATAACTATGGCTACACCTTC.

This clone was seen a single time. This chain connects TRBV6-1 to TRBJ2-3; 8 nucleotides agree with TRBD1. Trimming removed 6 bases from V and 2 bases from J; junction bases left unmatched: 1. Per the germline V gene, CDR1 is MNHNS and CDR2 is SASEGT. The CDR3 covers 13 residues. As DNA, the CDR3 is TGTGCCAGCAGGGACAGGGTCACAGATACGCAGTATTTT. Translation gives CASRDRVTDTQYF.

The V call is TRBV30, the J call TRBJ2-1, with no clear D. The CDR3 contains 15 residues. Trimming left V 0 bases short and J 6 bases short, with 15 bases between. Germline V lookup: CDR1 GTSNPN, CDR2 SVGIG (reference sequence). For the CDR3, the DNA is TGTGCCTGGAGTGTACACCCCGTGACGGGCAATGAGCAGTTCTTC. It specifies CAWSVHPVTGNEQFF.